The next 27 T cell receptor beta chains were all read from a single sample in a study of T cell changes during pregnancy in multiple sclerosis. Some clones are missing from TCRdb's copy, which holds only in-frame ones; the method was immunoSEQ multiplex PCR. The data hold about 40,000 clones, with around 90% observed a single time. Here the sequenced sample was peripheral blood, taken in the first trimester of pregnancy. The receptors here all came from a female donor in good health, enrolled as a control in a pregnancy study.

The rearrangement joins TRBV6-5 to TRBJ1-1; 7 nucleotides align to TRBD1. The trim removed 2 bases at V and 4 bases at J, leaving 10 bases unmatched. The CDR3 length is 16 residues. Germline lookup yields CDR1 MNHEY and CDR2 SVGAGI. The CDR3 protein is CASSYHRGGVSTEAFF. DNA of the CDR3: TGTGCCAGCAGTTACCACAGGGGTGGGGTGAGCACTGAAGCTTTCTTT.

The gene calls are TRBV5-1 and TRBJ1-1; D unresolved. This CDR3 spans 13 amino acids. The V and J ends lost 0 bases and 7 bases respectively, with 10 bases between them. In germline, CDR1 is SGHRS, CDR2 YFSETQ. The CDR3 spells CASSLERNLEAFF. The CDR3 bases are TGCGCCAGCAGCTTGGAGCGGAACCTTGAAGCTTTCTTT.

The genes are TRBV5-4 and TRBJ2-1, with 10 nucleotides matching TRBD2. V lost 3 bases and J lost 2; bases outside the gene matches: 5. From germline, CDR1 is SGHNT and CDR2 YYREEE (reference sequence). The CDR3 contains 16 residues. Here the CDR3 reads CASSSERGGTYNEQFF. CDR3 coding DNA: TGTGCCAGCAGCTCCGAGCGGGGGGGAACCTACAATGAGCAGTTCTTC. Complete variable domain (other parts from reference TRBV5-4 and TRBJ2-1): ETGVTQSPTHLIKTRGQQVTLRCSSQSGHNTVSWYQQALGQGPQFIFQYYREEENGRGNFPPRFSGLQFPNYSSELNVNALELDDSALYLCASSSERGGTYNEQFFGPGTRLTVL.

J is TRBJ2-1 and V is TRBV7-9; D remains unclear. The CDR3 has 14 residues. Germline V CDR1 and CDR2: SEHNR, FQNEAQ (reference sequence). With 4 bases removed from V and 0 bases from J, the gap between germline ends came to 7 bases. CDR3 loop: CASSSTGSYNEQFF. CDR3 DNA sequence: TGTGCCAGCAGCTCCACCGGCTCCTACAATGAGCAGTTCTTC.

The V gene is TRBV5-1, the J gene TRBJ1-2; D is undetermined. Trimming took 0 bases from V and 0 from J, leaving 12 bases between them. The germline gives CDR1 SGHRS, CDR2 YFSETQ. There are 16 residues in the CDR3. The CDR3 region is CASSLGARGPNYGYTF. CDR3 sequence (DNA): TGCGCCAGCAGCTTGGGGGCCCGAGGGCCTAACTATGGCTACACCTTC.

This clone was recorded a few times. This chain uses TRBV15 with TRBJ2-1; 10 nucleotides match TRBD1. The CDR3 contains 13 residues. Germline-derived CDR1 and CDR2 are LNHNV and YYDKDF (reference sequence). V lost 5 bases to trimming and J lost 8 bases; unmatched junction nucleotides: 3. The CDR3 reads CATSGGQGYEQFF. The CDR3 region has the DNA TGTGCCACCAGCGGGGGACAGGGGTATGAGCAGTTCTTC.

The chain recombines TRBV2 with TRBJ2-7, with 8 bases fitting TRBD1. The CDR3 covers 17 residues. CDR1 is SNHLY and CDR2 is FYNNEI in the germline V gene. Trimming removed 4 bases from V and 0 bases from J; junction bases left unmatched: 11. CDR3 loop: CASSVRIPGGLSYEQYF. As DNA, the CDR3 is TGTGCCAGCAGTGTCAGGATTCCAGGGGGCCTCTCCTACGAGCAGTACTTC. Using reference TRBV2 and TRBJ2-7 for the parts outside the CDR3, the full variable domain is EPEVTQTPSHQVTQMGQEVILRCVPISNHLYFYWYRQILGQKVEFLVSFYNNEISEKSEIFDDQFSVERPDGSNFTLKIRSTKLEDSAMYFCASSVRIPGGLSYEQYFGPGTRLTVT.

The chain uses TRBV10-3 and TRBJ2-2, with 10 nucleotides matching TRBD1. V was clipped by 4 bases and J by 4 bases; unmatched bases: 6. This CDR3 is built from 16 residues. The germline V gene has CDR1 ENHRY and CDR2 SYGVKD. CDR3 in DNA: TGTGCCATCAGTGTCGACAGGGGGCTTGTCACCGGGGAGCTGTTTTTT. It yields the protein CAISVDRGLVTGELFF.

A single count supports this clone. DNA of the CDR3: TGTGCCAGCAGCACAGGGGAAGGTCGACACGAGCAGTACTTC. It translates to CASSTGEGRHEQYF. This chain links TRBV7-3 with TRBJ2-7; the match to TRBD1 covers 7 bases. The V gene's germline CDR1 is SGHTA and CDR2 FQGTGA. V lost 5 bases and J lost 5; bases outside the gene matches: 9. The CDR3 has 14 residues. The full variable domain, rest sourced from reference TRBV7-3 and TRBJ2-7, is GAGVSQTPSNKVTEKGKYVELRCDPISGHTALYWYRQSLGQGPEFLIYFQGTGAADDSGLPNDRFFAVRPEGSVSTLKIQRTERGDSAVYLCASSTGEGRHEQYFGPGTRLTVT.

This clone was detected only a few times. This chain joins TRBV6-1 and TRBJ1-1, with no clear D. With 4 bases removed from V and 5 bases from J, the gap between germline ends came to 14 bases. The CDR3 spans 14 residues. Germline V lookup: CDR1 MNHNS, CDR2 SASEGT. CDR3 nucleotide sequence: TGTGCCAGCAGTGTAGATCAAGAGGTAACTGAAGCTTTCTTT. It translates to CASSVDQEVTEAFF.

This rearrangement joins TRBV6-5 to TRBJ2-2, with D possibly TRBD2 on 6 matching bases. The V gene's germline CDR1 is MNHEY and CDR2 SVGAGI. Trimming cost V 7 bases and J 0 bases, with 9 bases left between them. The length of the CDR3 is 14 residues. CDR3 in amino acids: CASTRGTNTGELFF. CDR3 nucleotide sequence: TGTGCCAGCACTCGGGGGACGAACACCGGGGAGCTGTTTTTT.

This sequence joins TRBV7-9 and TRBJ1-5, with 9 nucleotides matching TRBD1. Germline values: CDR1 SEHNR, CDR2 FQNEAQ (reference sequence). The CDR3 consists of 15 residues. V shed 5 bases, J shed 4 bases, and the junction held 6 bases outside the gene matches. The CDR3, as DNA: TGTGCCAGCAGCCTCTCGACAGGGGGTAATCAGCCCCAGCATTTT. Protein sequence: CASSLSTGGNQPQHF.

The V gene is TRBV5-4, the J gene TRBJ2-3; 10 bases line up with TRBD2. The CDR3 contains 12 residues. V shed 0 bases, J shed 11 bases, and the junction held 0 bases outside the gene matches. Looked up from germline, CDR1 is SGHNT and CDR2 is YYREEE (reference sequence). The CDR3 sequence is CASSLGLAGQYF. CDR3 nucleotides: TGTGCCAGCAGCTTGGGACTAGCGGGGCAGTATTTT.

The V and J genes are TRBV11-2 and TRBJ1-4; a weak D match, TRBD1 (6 bases). The germline V and J ends were trimmed by 5 bases and 7 bases, with 17 bases remaining between them. Germline assignment: CDR1 SGHAT and CDR2 FQNNGV. The CDR3 covers 15 residues. The CDR3 DNA is TGTGCCAGCAGCGAGCGGGGAGGGGGGACTGAAAAACTGTTTTTT. Encoded protein: CASSERGGGTEKLFF.

The rearrangement uses TRBV4-3 and TRBJ2-3; TRBD1 might be the D (6 bases). The CDR3 runs 20 residues. Trimming cost V 0 bases and J 2 bases, with 24 bases left between them. Germline values: CDR1 LGHNA, CDR2 YSLEER. CDR3 nucleotide sequence: TGCGCCAGCAGCCAAGAAGGTCCGGTGACAGACAGGTCCGACACAGATACGCAGTATTTT. This translates into CASSQEGPVTDRSDTDTQYF.

The rearrangement joins TRBV28 to TRBJ1-3; D is perhaps TRBD1 (6 bases). Germline-derived CDR1 and CDR2 are MDHEN and SYDVKM. V was pared by 2 bases and J by 4 bases, with 15 bases between. The CDR3 totals 16 residues. The CDR3 DNA sequence: TGTGCCAGCAGTTTACTCGGACGGGGGGCGGGAAACACCATATATTTT. Protein product: CASSLLGRGAGNTIYF.

This clone has only a few counts. The chain couples TRBV10-3 to TRBJ1-2, with D possibly being TRBD1 (6 bases). This CDR3 has 14 residues. The germline V and J ends were trimmed by 7 bases and 8 bases, with 20 bases remaining between them. CDR1 is ENHRY, CDR2 SYGVKD, per germline. This chain's CDR3 is CAINLQGAREGYTF. The CDR3 nucleotides are TGTGCCATCAACCTACAGGGAGCGCGGGAGGGCTACACCTTC.

The rearrangement joins TRBV9 to TRBJ2-1; TRBD2 aligns across 10 bases. The V segment lost 6 bases and the J segment 6 bases; nucleotides outside the gene matches: 6. This CDR3 region has 14 residues. The V gene's germline CDR1 is SGDLS and CDR2 YYNGEE. CDR3 protein: CASTGGLARNEQFF. The CDR3 DNA reads TGTGCCAGCACCGGGGGACTAGCGCGCAATGAGCAGTTCTTC.

V and J are TRBV7-4 and TRBJ1-5, with 7 bases fitting TRBD1. Germline assignment: CDR1 SGHVT and CDR2 SQSDAQ. V shed 5 bases, J shed 5 bases, and the junction held 15 bases outside the gene matches. CDR3 length: 17 residues. This CDR3 is CASSHYLAGTEDQPQHF. CDR3 DNA: TGTGCCAGCAGCCACTACCTGGCCGGGACAGAGGATCAGCCCCAGCATTTT.

This rearrangement joins TRBV29-1 to TRBJ2-7; D not certain. The CDR3 sequence is 14 residues long. CDR1 and CDR2 (germline): SQVTM, ANQGSEA. The V gene lost 5 bases and the J gene lost 3 bases, with 17 bases spanning the gap. The CDR3 spells CSVSLSLDSYEQYF. DNA of the CDR3: TGCAGCGTTTCTCTCTCCCTTGATAGCTACGAGCAGTACTTC.

This chain joins TRBV13 and TRBJ2-3, with D perhaps TRBD2 (6 bases). Trimming took 4 bases from V and 6 from J, leaving 14 bases between them. The CDR3 spans 14 residues. CDR1 is PRHDT and CDR2 is FYEKMQ in the germline V gene (reference sequence). The CDR3 protein is CASSWDGGSDTQYF. The CDR3 DNA sequence: TGTGCCAGCAGCTGGGACGGGGGATCCGATACGCAGTATTTT.

The chain joins TRBV12-5 to TRBJ1-1; D ambiguous. The germline CDR1 and CDR2 sequences are LGHNT and FRNRAP. CDR3 length: 12 residues. V dropped 9 bases and J dropped 1 base, with 9 bases sitting between them. CDR3 bases: TGTGCTAGCGGCCGGGGGAACACTGAAGCTTTCTTT. It specifies CASGRGNTEAFF.

The chain has TRBV4-3 and TRBJ2-7; TRBD2 agrees at 8 bases. Looked up from germline, CDR1 is LGHNA and CDR2 is YSLEER. CDR3 size: 16 residues. The ends lost 0 bases at V and 6 bases at J; junction bases unmatched: 10. The CDR3 region has the DNA TGCGCCAGCAGCCAAGATCGGTTTAGCGGGGTAGGCGAGCAGTACTTC. It yields the protein CASSQDRFSGVGEQYF.

The chain uses TRBV9 and TRBJ1-1; no clear D. CDR3 length: 13 residues. CDR1 and CDR2 from the germline V gene are SGDLS and YYNGEE. Trimming removed 0 bases at V and 5 bases at J, with 8 bases between. The CDR3 DNA is TGTGCCAGCAGCGTAGCTAGAACAACTGAAGCTTTCTTT. Translation: CASSVARTTEAFF.

CDR3 amino acids: CASSQVGGARTGNTIYF. Written as DNA, the CDR3 is TGTGCCAGCAGCCAAGTGGGGGGGGCAAGGACGGGAAACACCATATATTTT. The chain links TRBV4-2 to TRBJ1-3; weak D call: TRBD1 (6 bases). Germline V gives CDR1 LGHNA, CDR2 YNFKEQ. The CDR3 is made up of 17 amino acids. Trimming removed 1 base from V and 4 bases from J, with 17 bases in between.

About this clone: Other DNA sequences of this sample code for an identical CDR3. This chain connects TRBV19 to TRBJ1-5; 8 bases line up with TRBD1. The CDR3 sequence is 14 residues long. V lost 4 bases to trimming and J lost 2 bases; unmatched junction nucleotides: 1. Germline CDR1 and CDR2: LNHDA and SQIVND (reference sequence). The CDR3: CASSTTGGNQPQHF. CDR3 bases: TGTGCCAGTAGTACGACAGGGGGCAATCAGCCCCAGCATTTT.

The V gene is TRBV7-2, the J gene TRBJ2-3; 8 bases are a match to TRBD2. With 2 bases clipped from V and 5 bases from J, the junction kept 0 bases outside the gene matches. Germline V lookup: CDR1 SGHTA, CDR2 FQGNSA. The CDR3 consists of 13 residues. The CDR3 region is CASSLSGGDTQYF. The CDR3 nucleotides read TGTGCCAGCAGCTTAAGCGGGGGAGATACGCAGTATTTT.